These 7 T cell receptor beta chains originate from one sample sequenced in a study of radiotherapy plus CTLA-4 blockade in lung cancer. Only in-frame clones appear in the TCRdb table, and some are missing; sequencing was by immunoSEQ multiplex PCR. The data contain approximately 33,000 clones, more than 75% of them singletons. The sample in question was peripheral blood, obtained from a patient treated with radiotherapy plus ipilimumab. Every receptor here comes from a human donor with non-small cell lung cancer who had stable disease on radiotherapy plus ipilimumab.

V usage is TRBV29-1 and J usage is TRBJ1-4, with a weak D call TRBD1 (5 bases). This CDR3 region has 15 residues. The germline CDR1 and CDR2 sequences are SQVTM and ANQGSEA. The V gene lost 6 bases and the J gene lost 0 bases, with 14 bases spanning the gap. As DNA, the CDR3 is TGCAGCGTCCGGGACGGCCTTGCAACTAATGAAAAACTGTTTTTT. This codes for CSVRDGLATNEKLFF.

The genes are TRBV7-8 and TRBJ1-6, with 9 bases that match TRBD1. The germline gives CDR1 SGHVS, CDR2 FQNEAQ. The V and J ends lost 1 base and 6 bases, in that order; junction bases with no gene match: 4. The CDR3 spans 16 residues. CDR3 loop: CASSLGQGGGNSPLHF. The CDR3 bases are TGTGCCAGCAGCTTAGGACAGGGGGGAGGTAATTCACCCCTCCACTTT.

The V and J genes are TRBV5-4 and TRBJ2-7; unclear D gene. The V gene's germline CDR1 is SGHNT and CDR2 YYREEE (reference sequence). The CDR3 loop spans 13 amino acids. V shed 4 bases and J shed 7 bases, with 15 bases lying between them. The CDR3 loop is CASSHDPPGEQYV. The CDR3 coding sequence is TGTGCCAGCAGCCACGACCCTCCTGGAGAGCAGTACGTC.

This clone turned up a few times. This sequence joins TRBV11-2 and TRBJ2-3; 7 bases fit TRBD1. Losses at the gene ends were 2 bases for V and 2 bases for J; bases not matched to a gene: 4. Germline-derived CDR1 and CDR2 are SGHAT and FQNNGV. CDR3 length equals 15 residues. The CDR3 DNA is TGTGCCAGCAGCTTAAGGGACAGTTACACAGATACGCAGTATTTT. Translation: CASSLRDSYTDTQYF.

The V call is TRBV14, the J call TRBJ1-1, with D unclear. The CDR3 length is 13 residues. Trimming removed 1 base at V and 3 bases at J, with 6 bases between. Germline CDR1 is SGHDN and CDR2 is FVKESK. In nucleotides, the CDR3 is TGTGCCAGCAGCCAAGGGGCCGACACTGAAGCTTTCTTT. Encoded protein: CASSQGADTEAFF.

This clone is a singleton in its sample. The chain couples TRBV5-1 to TRBJ1-1; tentatively, D is TRBD1 (5 bases). Germline V lookup: CDR1 SGHRS, CDR2 YFSETQ. The germline V and J ends were trimmed by 0 bases and 1 base, with 13 bases remaining between them. This CDR3 contains 16 residues. The CDR3 region has the DNA TGCGCCAGCAGCTTGGAAGCGGGGCACGGGAACACTGAAGCTTTCTTT. It translates to CASSLEAGHGNTEAFF.

This sequence joins TRBV27 and TRBJ1-4; D possibly corresponds to TRBD1 (6 bases). From germline, CDR1 is MNHEY and CDR2 SMNVEV (reference sequence). The V and J ends lost 0 bases and 7 bases respectively, with 12 bases between them. This CDR3 has 15 residues. CDR3 region: CASSLSLGQFEKLFF. The CDR3 bases are TGTGCCAGCAGTTTATCCCTCGGACAGTTTGAAAAACTGTTTTTT. The full variable domain, its missing parts supplied by reference TRBV27 and TRBJ1-4, is EAQVTQNPRYLITVTGKKLTVTCSQNMNHEYMSWYRQDPGLGLRQIYYSMNVEVTDKGDVPEGYKVSRKEKRNFPLILESPSPNQTSLYFCASSLSLGQFEKLFFGSGTQLSVL.